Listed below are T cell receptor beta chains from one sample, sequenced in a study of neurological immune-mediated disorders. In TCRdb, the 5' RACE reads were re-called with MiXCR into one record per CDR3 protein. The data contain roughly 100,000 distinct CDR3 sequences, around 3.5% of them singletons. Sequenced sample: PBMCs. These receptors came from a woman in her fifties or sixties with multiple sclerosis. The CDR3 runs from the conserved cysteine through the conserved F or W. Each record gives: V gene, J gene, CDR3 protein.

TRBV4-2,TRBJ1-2,CASSQFGKEGYGYTF
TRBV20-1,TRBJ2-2,CSARDPSGGNTGELFF
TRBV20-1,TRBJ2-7,CSGGNPPGGEQYF
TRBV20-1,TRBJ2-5,CSGSGGNQETQYF
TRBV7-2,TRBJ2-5,CASSLQGATETQYF
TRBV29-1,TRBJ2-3,CSGSGGDTDTQYF
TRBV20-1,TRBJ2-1,CSAPLGRTSEQFF
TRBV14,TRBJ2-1,CASSLPFGQGAFDEQFF
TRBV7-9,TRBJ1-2,CASSLAMRTNTGYGYTF
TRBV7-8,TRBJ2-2,CASSLIRLAGALNTGELFF
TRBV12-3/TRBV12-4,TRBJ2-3,CASSSPGLAANTDTQYF
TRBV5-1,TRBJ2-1,CASSLAGLAFNEQFF
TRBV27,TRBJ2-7,CASSLSGTGGYEQYF
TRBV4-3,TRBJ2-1,CASSPFWGINRGGEQFF
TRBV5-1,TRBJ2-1,CASSPPNKANEQFF
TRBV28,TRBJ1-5,CASSTGTLVYQPQHF
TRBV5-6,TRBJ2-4,CASTSRGHLAKNIQYF
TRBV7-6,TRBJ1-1,CASSLRTGGTEAFF
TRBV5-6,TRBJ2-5,CASSSSWTAQETQYF
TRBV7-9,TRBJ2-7,CASSLAPQGTEQYF
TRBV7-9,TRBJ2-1,CASSFMVSESYNEQFF
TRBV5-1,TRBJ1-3,CASSLAGRDSGNTIYF
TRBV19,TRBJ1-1,CASRFGRGPNTEAFF
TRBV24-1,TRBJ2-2,CATSDQSGGTNTGELFF
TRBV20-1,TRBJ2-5,CSATTSGGETQYF
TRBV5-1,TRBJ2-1,CASSKTSPYNEQFF
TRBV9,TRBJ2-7,CASSLGSGGIYEQYF
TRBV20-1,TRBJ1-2,CSTYWDGQGGYTF
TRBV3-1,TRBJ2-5,CASSQGGDFQETQYF
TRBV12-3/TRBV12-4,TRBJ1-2,CASSFDSNYGYTF
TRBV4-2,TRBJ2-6,CASSQAYSGANVLTF
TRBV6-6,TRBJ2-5,CASRPGAGVAGEETQYF
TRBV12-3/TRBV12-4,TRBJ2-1,CASRDGQGSSYNEQFF
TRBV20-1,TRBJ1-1,CSAQGGDLNTEAFF
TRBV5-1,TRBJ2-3,CASSTQNGQYF
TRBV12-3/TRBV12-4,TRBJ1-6,CASRPGYNSPLHF
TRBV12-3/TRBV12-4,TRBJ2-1,CASSLGDSRGNEQFF
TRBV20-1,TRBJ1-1,CSARRTGHATEAFF
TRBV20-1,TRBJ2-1,CSARAVSRQWGNEQFF
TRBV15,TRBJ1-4,CATSPVPMEKLFF
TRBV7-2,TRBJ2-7,CASSRGHSSLEQYF
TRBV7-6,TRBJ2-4,CASSLTDSKNIQYF
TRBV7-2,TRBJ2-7,CASSLGLWHTYEQYF
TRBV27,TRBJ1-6,CASSLGVSYNSPLHF
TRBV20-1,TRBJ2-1,CSATRVGPRDEQFF